These 16 T cell receptor beta chains were sequenced from one sample in a study of cytomegalovirus exposure and HLA in healthy donors. Vbeta (60) and Jbeta (13) primers were used in the PCR. Here immunoSEQ multiplex PCR was the method, and the copy in TCRdb shows in-frame clones only, minus some. The sample lists approximately 150,000 clones, 73% seen once, with 1.5% to 2% in the top ten. Sequenced sample: PBMCs. Every receptor here comes from a woman between 18 and 30 years old in good health and CMV-seronegative.

V and J are TRBV19 and TRBJ2-2; 7 nucleotides match TRBD1. Germline V CDR1 and CDR2: LNHDA, SQIVND (reference sequence). The CDR3 is 16 residues long. V shed 3 bases, J shed 5 bases, and the junction held 9 bases outside the gene matches. The CDR3: CASSILTGRGTGELFF. DNA for the CDR3: TGTGCCAGTAGTATCTTGACAGGGCGAGGAACCGGGGAGCTGTTTTTT.

This clone showed up just once. The V gene is TRBV11-3, the J gene TRBJ2-1; 8 bases match TRBD1. The CDR3 runs 15 residues. V lost 1 base to trimming and J lost 6 bases; unmatched junction nucleotides: 5. From germline, CDR1 is SGHNT and CDR2 YENEEA. CDR3 sequence (DNA): TGTGCCAGCAGCTTAGCTGGGACAGGATTCAATGAGCAGTTCTTC. Amino acids: CASSLAGTGFNEQFF.

J is TRBJ2-5 and V is TRBV7-9, with D uncertain. With 1 base removed from V and 5 bases from J, the gap between germline ends came to 8 bases. Germline V gene data show CDR1 as SEHNR and CDR2 as FQNEAQ (reference sequence). This CDR3 is 13 amino acids long. Here the CDR3 DNA reads TGTGCCAGCAGCTTAGACATGAGGGAGACCCAGTACTTC. It translates to CASSLDMRETQYF.

This chain links TRBV5-5 with TRBJ2-5, with D possibly matching TRBD1 (5 bases). V dropped 0 bases and J dropped 5 bases, with 14 bases sitting between them. This CDR3 comprises 15 residues. Germline CDR1 SGHKS, CDR2 YYEKEE (reference sequence). CDR3 residues: CASSLGQISTETQYF. CDR3 DNA: TGTGCCAGCAGCTTGGGACAGATTTCAACGGAGACCCAGTACTTC. The whole variable domain, remainder taken from reference TRBV5-5 and TRBJ2-5, is DAGVTQSPTHLIKTRGQQVTLRCSPISGHKSVSWYQQVLGQGPQFIFQYYEKEERGRGNFPDRFSARQFPNYSSELNVNALLLGDSALYLCASSLGQISTETQYFGPGTRLLVL.

J is TRBJ2-7 and V is TRBV5-5; D uncertain. The length of the CDR3 is 12 residues. V was trimmed by 0 bases and J by 6 bases, leaving 7 bases between them. Germline V gene sequence: CDR1 SGHKS, CDR2 YYEKEE (reference sequence). Here the CDR3 DNA reads TGTGCCAGCAGCTTGGTCCCCGGCGAGCAGTACTTC. Its protein is CASSLVPGEQYF.

This chain's CDR3 is CASSPATGGDEQYF. The CDR3 DNA follows: TGTGCCAGCTCACCAGCGACAGGGGGGGACGAGCAGTACTTC. V and J are TRBV18 and TRBJ2-7; 9 bases fit TRBD1. The CDR3 totals 14 residues. Germline assignment: CDR1 KGHSH and CDR2 LQKENI. Unmatched junction bases numbered 4, after V lost 2 bases and J lost 5 bases. Supplemented by reference TRBV18 and TRBJ2-7, the full variable domain reads NAGVMQNPRHLVRRRGQEARLRCSPMKGHSHVYWYRQLPEEGLKFMVYLQKENIIDESGMPKERFSAEFPKEGPSILRIQQVVRGDSAAYFCASSPATGGDEQYFGPGTRLTVT.

CDR3 DNA sequence: TGTGCCAGTAGTATAGGGACTAGCGGGCCCCGGGAGCAGTTCTTC. Encoded protein: CASSIGTSGPREQFF. This chain links TRBV19 with TRBJ2-1; 11 positions match TRBD2. Per the germline V gene, CDR1 is LNHDA and CDR2 is SQIVND (reference sequence). The CDR3 totals 15 residues. V gave up 1 base and J gave up 10 bases; unmatched junction bases: 6.

The CDR3 region has the DNA TGTGCCTCTCGACCGGGACAGGAGAACACTGAAGCTTTCTTT. Translating it yields CASRPGQENTEAFF. The V and J genes are TRBV30 and TRBJ1-1, with 8 bases that match TRBD1. Trimming removed 7 bases from V and 1 base from J; junction bases left unmatched: 8. The CDR3 runs 14 residues. Germline V lookup: CDR1 GTSNPN, CDR2 SVGIG (reference sequence).

The rearrangement links TRBV7-3 to TRBJ2-7; 8 bases are a match to TRBD1. Germline loops: CDR1 SGHTA, CDR2 FQGTGA. The J segment lost 5 bases and the V segment lost 8 bases, leaving 8 bases of the junction unmatched. There are 13 residues in the CDR3. This CDR3 reads CASSQGGGHEQYF. CDR3 nucleotide sequence: TGTGCCAGCTCACAGGGGGGAGGCCACGAGCAGTACTTC.

V is TRBV28 and J is TRBJ2-5; TRBD1 aligns across 8 bases. CDR3 length: 18 amino acids. The V segment lost 6 bases and the J segment 5 bases; nucleotides outside the gene matches: 20. CDR1 and CDR2 (germline): MDHEN, SYDVKM. CDR3: CASRNHRRQGLRLETQYF. DNA for the CDR3: TGTGCCAGCAGGAACCACCGTCGACAGGGGCTTCGTTTGGAGACCCAGTACTTC.

This clone has a handful of counts. The chain uses TRBV11-3 and TRBJ1-4, with TRBD1 matching 8 bases. Germline CDR1 reads SGHNT; CDR2 reads YENEEA. Trimming at V came to 5 bases and at J to 8 bases, leaving 10 bases not matched to a gene. The CDR3 consists of 15 residues. The CDR3 DNA follows: TGTGCCAGCAGCCTCTACGCAGGGGGCCGGGAAAAACTGTTTTTT. Its protein is CASSLYAGGREKLFF.

V and J are TRBV10-3 and TRBJ2-2; a possible D gene is TRBD2 (6 bases). Trimming shortened V by 7 bases and J by 6 bases, and 18 bases separated the two germline ends. CDR3 size: 15 residues. Looked up from germline, CDR1 is ENHRY and CDR2 is SYGVKD. Here the CDR3 DNA reads TGTGCCATCAACCACCGGGAGTCCCATCCCGGGGAGCTGTTTTTT. Amino acids: CAINHRESHPGELFF.

In DNA form, the CDR3 reads TGTGCCAGTAGTATATATACCCCGCGGACACATTATGGCTACACCTTC. It specifies CASSIYTPRTHYGYTF. J is TRBJ1-2 and V is TRBV19; weak D call: TRBD1 (5 bases). Germline V lookup: CDR1 LNHDA, CDR2 SQIVND (reference sequence). The ends were cut back, 2 bases at V and 5 bases at J, with 18 bases in the middle. This CDR3 contains 16 residues.

This chain links TRBV11-2 with TRBJ1-4; 8 nucleotides match TRBD1. The V gene end was trimmed by 5 bases and the J gene end by 4 bases; junction bases not matched to a gene: 6. Germline CDR1 and CDR2: SGHAT and FQNNGV. This CDR3 spans 15 amino acids. CDR3 protein: CASSPTGGVNEKLFF. CDR3 bases: TGTGCCAGCAGCCCAACAGGGGGGGTTAATGAAAAACTGTTTTTT.

This chain uses TRBV28 with TRBJ1-5; D is perhaps TRBD1 (5 bases). The germline gives CDR1 MDHEN, CDR2 SYDVKM. The CDR3 runs 15 residues. V dropped 6 bases and J dropped 4 bases, with 16 bases sitting between them. The CDR3 nucleotides read TGTGCCAGCAGACACGGGGGTTTCCGTAATCAGCCCCAGCATTTT. This codes for CASRHGGFRNQPQHF.

The chain recombines TRBV30 with TRBJ2-7; TRBD1 matches 10 bases. This CDR3 spans 13 amino acids. The V segment lost 7 bases and the J segment 4 bases; nucleotides outside the gene matches: 7. Germline V lookup: CDR1 GTSNPN, CDR2 SVGIG (reference sequence). The CDR3 here is CALPGQGFYEQYV. The CDR3, as DNA: TGTGCCTTACCGGGACAGGGGTTTTACGAGCAGTACGTC.